These 17 T cell receptor beta chains were sequenced from one sample in a study of blood T cells in healthy people across ages. Together with a sample-barcoded 5' primer, a J-beta primer mix was included in a second PCR lasting about 7 to 11 cycles. MiXCR was run by TCRdb on the 5' RACE reads, yielding one entry per CDR3 protein. The profile shows around 800,000 distinct CDR3 sequences, about a quarter of them singletons. Another study also made use of these data, one on T cells of mothers and their children.

Sequenced material: blood. These receptors were collected from a boy younger than 18 in good health.

This clonotype was recorded a few times. V usage is TRBV5-1 and J usage is TRBJ2-3; TRBD2 aligns across 9 bases. CDR3 length equals 16 residues. Germline CDR1 and CDR2: SGHRS and YFSETQ. With 3 bases clipped from V and 10 bases from J, the junction kept 15 bases outside the gene matches. The CDR3 DNA is TGCGCCAGCAGCTCCGCTTTAGGAGCGGGGGGTACCCCGCAGTATTTT. Its translation: CASSSALGAGGTPQYF.

The chain uses TRBV15 and TRBJ1-1; perhaps TRBD1 as D (5 bases). Trimming shortened V by 2 bases and J by 6 bases, and 7 bases separated the two germline ends. Germline V gene data show CDR1 as LNHNV and CDR2 as YYDKDF (reference sequence). The CDR3 has 12 amino acids. CDR3 region: CATSRQGPEAFF. CDR3 bases: TGTGCCACCAGCAGACAGGGTCCTGAAGCTTTCTTT.

This sequence joins TRBV28 and TRBJ2-1, with TRBD2 matching 7 bases. The V segment lost 3 bases and the J segment 8 bases; nucleotides outside the gene matches: 7. The CDR3 loop spans 14 amino acids. CDR1 and CDR2 from the germline V gene are MDHEN and SYDVKM. Written as DNA, the CDR3 is TGTGCCAGCAGTTTTGCGGGAGTCGGTTATGAGCAGTTCTTC. This encodes CASSFAGVGYEQFF.

In this sample, this clonotype turned up a few times. J is TRBJ2-2 and V is TRBV5-1, with D possibly TRBD1 on 5 matching bases. V was pared by 4 bases and J by 0 bases, with 16 bases between. In germline, CDR1 is SGHRS, CDR2 YFSETQ. CDR3 length: 17 amino acids. The CDR3 DNA sequence: TGCGCCAGCAGCCCGAGAGTGGCCAGGGCGAACACCGGGGAGCTGTTTTTT. This codes for CASSPRVARANTGELFF. Looking up the rest from reference TRBV5-1 and TRBJ2-2 gives the full variable domain: KAGVTQTPRYLIKTRGQQVTLSCSPISGHRSVSWYQQTPGQGLQFLFEYFSETQRNKGNFPGRFSGRQFSNSRSEMNVSTLELGDSALYLCASSPRVARANTGELFFGEGSRLTVL.

This clonotype appeared a few times. The chain links TRBV6-4 to TRBJ2-3; D is tentatively TRBD1 or TRBD2 (6 bases each). This CDR3 comprises 14 residues. V gave up 3 bases and J gave up 4 bases, with 11 bases separating them. Germline values: CDR1 MRHNA, CDR2 SNTAGT. CDR3 loop: CASSEEGGPDTQYF. The CDR3 bases are TGTGCCAGCAGTGAGGAGGGGGGCCCAGATACGCAGTATTTT.

The rearrangement joins TRBV10-3 to TRBJ1-1; D remains unclear. Germline lookup yields CDR1 ENHRY and CDR2 SYGVKD. The V end lost 6 bases, the J end lost 6 bases, and 11 bases lay between the germline ends. CDR3 size: 12 residues. The DNA of the CDR3 is TGTGCCATCAGCGGGCGAGGCTCTGAAGCTTTCTTT. Residues: CAISGRGSEAFF.

The V gene is TRBV2, the J gene TRBJ1-1; D unresolved. The V gene's germline CDR1 is SNHLY and CDR2 FYNNEI. The CDR3 length is 12 residues. Trimming removed 8 bases at V and 1 base at J, with 8 bases between. The CDR3 sequence is CASENTNTEAFF. DNA of the CDR3: TGTGCCAGCGAGAACACGAACACTGAAGCTTTCTTT.

The CDR3 DNA reads as TGTGCCAGCAGCCAAGGTTCCAACCAAGAGACCCAGTACTTC. Translation: CASSQGSNQETQYF. The chain couples TRBV3-1 to TRBJ2-5, with D hard to call. CDR3 size: 14 residues. Germline V CDR1 and CDR2: LGHDT, YNNKEL (reference sequence). Trimming removed 1 base from V and 0 bases from J, with 6 bases in between.

The V call is TRBV6-5, the J call TRBJ2-2; 9 bases match TRBD1. In germline, CDR1 is MNHEY, CDR2 SVGAGI. This CDR3 is 14 amino acids long. Unmatched junction bases numbered 3, after V lost 7 bases and J lost 3 bases. In DNA form, the CDR3 reads TGTGCCAGCACAAACAGGGGGCACACCGGGGAGCTGTTTTTT. Protein sequence: CASTNRGHTGELFF.

V usage is TRBV24-1 and J usage is TRBJ1-5; 7 nucleotides align to TRBD1. CDR1 KGHDR and CDR2 SFDVKD come from the germline V gene. V lost 8 bases and J lost 6; bases outside the gene matches: 9. This CDR3 spans 14 amino acids. CDR3 sequence reads: CATKKGAERQPQHF. The CDR3, as DNA: TGTGCCACCAAGAAGGGGGCTGAGCGTCAGCCCCAGCATTTT.

This clonotype was recorded a few times. The chain links TRBV29-1 to TRBJ2-5; 7 bases agree with TRBD1. Trimming cost V 7 bases and J 5 bases; bases outside gene matches: 10. The germline CDR1 and CDR2 sequences are SQVTM and ANQGSEA. The CDR3 contains 13 residues. DNA of the CDR3: TGCAGCGCTGGGCCGGGCAGGGGGGAGACCCAGTACTTC. Protein product: CSAGPGRGETQYF.

The V call is TRBV29-1, the J call TRBJ2-1; D may be TRBD1 (5 bases). Germline-derived CDR1 and CDR2 are SQVTM and ANQGSEA. The CDR3 loop spans 17 amino acids. Trimming removed 3 bases from V and 8 bases from J, with 26 bases in between. For the CDR3, the DNA is TGCAGCGTTGATCTTTGGAGACAGCCAACCAGCGTAGATGAGCAGTTCTTC. Amino acid sequence: CSVDLWRQPTSVDEQFF.

This chain links TRBV25-1 with TRBJ2-5, with TRBD1 as a possible D gene (5 bases). Germline V gives CDR1 MGHDK, CDR2 SYGVNS. The CDR3 has 16 residues. V lost 4 bases to trimming and J lost 2 bases, with 17 bases between them. The CDR3 sequence is CASSGPAGYSQETQYF. The CDR3 nucleotides are TGTGCCAGCAGTGGACCGGCAGGGTATTCACAAGAGACCCAGTACTTC.

The V and J genes are TRBV6-1 and TRBJ1-1; D remains ambiguous. CDR1 and CDR2 (germline): MNHNS, SASEGT. Trimming removed 2 bases at V and 1 base at J, with 11 bases between. The CDR3 runs 15 residues. CDR3 in DNA: TGTGCCAGCAGTGAACCCATCCGGTGGAACACTGAAGCTTTCTTT. Translating it yields CASSEPIRWNTEAFF.

The chain uses TRBV6-5 and TRBJ2-1; the D gene could be TRBD1 or TRBD2 (7 bases each). The V and J ends lost 8 bases and 7 bases respectively, with 18 bases between them. CDR1 and CDR2 from the germline V gene are MNHEY and SVGAGI. The CDR3 loop spans 14 amino acids. The CDR3 here is CASRGAGGGNEQFF. The CDR3 nucleotides read TGTGCCAGCCGAGGGGCAGGGGGGGGAAATGAGCAGTTCTTC.

The genes are TRBV5-1 and TRBJ2-7; tentatively, D is TRBD1 or TRBD2 (5 bases each). The J call may not be correct, given that the DNA end is closer to TRBJ2-1. The germline gives CDR1 SGHRS, CDR2 YFSETQ. The CDR3 is 13 residues long. CDR3 sequence: CASSLKGSSEQFF. Here the CDR3 DNA reads TGCGCCAGCAGCTTGAAGGGGAGTAGTGAGCAGTTCTTC.

This chain uses TRBV2 with TRBJ1-3; possible D gene TRBD1, 6 bases. The germline V gene has CDR1 SNHLY and CDR2 FYNNEI. The CDR3 is 16 residues long. V was shortened by 7 bases and J by 2 bases, with 18 bases between the two germline ends. CDR3 DNA: TGTGCCAGCACTAACCGACAGGCCCCCCCTGGAAACACCATATATTTT. Its protein is CASTNRQAPPGNTIYF.